The rows below give T cell receptor beta chains drawn from one sample of a study of blood T cells in healthy people across ages. TCRdb reprocessed the 5' RACE reads with MiXCR, giving one entry per CDR3 protein. The sample shows some 1.4 million distinct CDR3 sequences, about 43% of them seen only once. Sequenced material: blood. Source of these receptors: a woman aged 18-29 years in good health. The CDR3 runs from the conserved cysteine through the conserved F or W. D genes are given only for firm matches. Some rows mark clone size as missing; the rest say once, few, many or name a class of expanded clone.

. | TRBJ1-5 | TRBV6-5 | . | TGTGCCAGCAGTTACCCGGGGGCTGGGGGTTCCCAGCATTTT | CASSYPGAGGSQHF
few | TRBJ1-2 | TRBV5-1 | TRBD1 | TGCGCCAGCAGCTCAACCGGGACAGGGTTTACAAGCAAGGATGGCTACACCTTC | CASSSTGTGFTSKDGYTF
. | TRBJ2-7 | TRBV12-3/TRBV12-4 | . | TGTGCCAGCAGTGTGGGGACTTTCGAGCAGTACTTC | CASSVGTFEQYF
. | TRBJ2-1 | TRBV6-1 | . | TGTGCCAGCAGTGAAAGCGGTAGCAGCCCCTACAATGAGCAGTTCTTC | CASSESGSSPYNEQFF
. | TRBJ2-2 | TRBV4-2 | . | TGTGCCAGCAGTCGGACTAAAGAAAAGACCGGGGAGCTGTTTTTT | CASSRTKEKTGELFF
. | TRBJ2-2 | TRBV20-1 | TRBD2 | TGCAGTGCTAGGGGACTAGCGGGAAACACCGGGGAGCTGTTTTTT | CSARGLAGNTGELFF
once | TRBJ2-3 | TRBV7-2 | . | TGTGCCAGCAGCTTAGCTCGCCCTGCACCAGATACGCTGTATTTT | CASSLARPAPDTLYF
. | TRBJ2-5 | TRBV20-1 | TRBD2 | TGCAGTGCTAGGGGGACTAGCGGGAGGGGAATCAATGAGCAGTACTTC | CSARGTSGRGINEQYF
. | TRBJ1-5 | TRBV5-4 | . | TGTGCCAGCAGCACAGGGCCCGATCAGCCCCAGCATTTT | CASSTGPDQPQHF
. | TRBJ1-4 | TRBV3-1 | . | TGTGCCAGCAGCCAGGGGGTTTTCGAAAAACTGTTTTTT | CASSQGVFEKLFF
. | TRBJ2-3 | TRBV20-1 | . | TGCAGTGCACCAACGAAACGGTCAGATACGCAGTATTTT | CSAPTKRSDTQYF
. | TRBJ1-2 | TRBV7-2 | TRBD1 | TGTGCCAGCAGCCCCTGGGACAGACTTTTCGCTAACTATGGCTACACCTTC | CASSPWDRLFANYGYTF
. | TRBJ1-6 | TRBV7-7 | . | TGTGCTAGCAGCTTTAACCGGGAATCACCCCTCCACTTT | CASSFNRESPLHF
few | TRBJ2-7 | TRBV20-1 | TRBD1 | TGCAGTGAAGGGACAGCAGGCGAGCAGTACTTC | CSEGTAGEQYF
. | TRBJ2-1 | TRBV20-1 | TRBD2 | TGCAGTGCTAGAGATATCGGGCAGGGAGGGATCAATGAGCAGTTCTTC | CSARDIGQGGINEQFF
. | TRBJ2-1 | TRBV30 | TRBD2 | TGTGCCTGGAGTGTAGGTCTGCGGGAGGACTACAATGAGCAGTTCTTC | CAWSVGLREDYNEQFF
. | TRBJ1-2 | TRBV2 | . | TGTGCCAGCAGTCCTGATATGGGGGGCTACACCTTC | CASSPDMGGYTF
few | TRBJ2-7 | TRBV6-2/TRBV6-3 | TRBD2 | TGTGCCAGCACCAGCGGGAACTCCTACGAGCAGTACTTC | CASTSGNSYEQYF
. | TRBJ2-1 | TRBV3-1 | TRBD1 | TGTGCCAGCAGCTCACAACCCGGGACAGTTATCGGCAATGAGCAGTTCTTC | CASSSQPGTVIGNEQFF
. | TRBJ1-1 | TRBV4-1 | TRBD1 | TGCGCCAGCAGCCAAGGGGACAGGGGCCGCGAAGCTTTCTTT | CASSQGDRGREAFF
. | TRBJ1-1 | TRBV20-1 | . | TGCAGTGCTACCCCCGAGGGGGGGGGCGTGGAAGCTTTCTTT | CSATPEGGGVEAFF
few | TRBJ2-7 | TRBV29-1 | . | TGCAGCGTTGAAGCTTGGTCAGGGGTCAACGAGCAGTACTTC | CSVEAWSGVNEQYF
. | TRBJ1-4 | TRBV10-3 | TRBD1 | TGTGCCATCAGTGGCCAGGGGGCGGAAGAAAAACTGTTTTTT | CAISGQGAEEKLFF
. | TRBJ2-7 | TRBV20-1 | . | TGCAGTGCTTTTGGGACCGACGAATCCTACGAGCAGTACTTC | CSAFGTDESYEQYF
. | TRBJ1-4 | TRBV20-1 | . | TGCAGTGCTAGAGATCCAGGGTCGGAAAAACTGTTTTTT | CSARDPGSEKLFF
many | TRBJ2-7 | TRBV4-1 | . | TGCGCCAGCAGCCAGACTACAGGGCTCTCCTACGAGCAGTACTTC | CASSQTTGLSYEQYF
. | TRBJ2-5 | TRBV4-1 | TRBD1 | TGCGCCAGCGGACAGGGGGCGTATTACAATGAGCAGTACTTC | CASGQGAYYNEQYF
few | TRBJ2-7 | TRBV11-2 | . | TGTGCCAGCAGTGGGGGTAGCGATATCTACGAGCAGTACTTC | CASSGGSDIYEQYF
. | TRBJ2-7 | TRBV20-1 | TRBD2 | TGCAGTGCTAGAGATCGGGCTAGCGGGTCCTACAATGAGCAGTACTTC | CSARDRASGSYNEQYF
. | TRBJ2-3 | TRBV20-1 | TRBD2 | TGCAGTGCCCTGACTAGCGGGGCCCCCCGCGATACGCAGTATTTT | CSALTSGAPRDTQYF
few | TRBJ1-5 | TRBV21-1 | . | TGTGCCAGCAGTCTATCAAAGGACCCGGATCAGCCCCAGCATTTT | CASSLSKDPDQPQHF
. | TRBJ1-4 | TRBV6-1 | . | TGTGCCAGCAGTACATCCCGGGACCTACGGTCGGGAACTAATGAAAAACTGTTTTTT | CASSTSRDLRSGTNEKLFF
. | TRBJ2-5 | TRBV20-1 | . | TGCAGTGCCCGCTCCGACCAAGAGACCCAGTACTTC | CSARSDQETQYF
. | TRBJ2-2 | TRBV7-9 | TRBD1 | TGTGCCAGCAGTCCCTGGACAGGGCGCACCGGGGAGCTGTTTTTT | CASSPWTGRTGELFF
few | TRBJ2-1 | TRBV20-1 | . | TGCAGTGCTATCAGCCCTAGTGAGCAGTTCTTC | CSAISPSEQFF
. | TRBJ2-1 | TRBV20-1 | TRBD2 | TGCAGTGCTAGGGACCTACTAGCGGGGGGACCCAGGGCCTACAATGAGCAGTTCTTC | CSARDLLAGGPRAYNEQFF
. | TRBJ2-2 | TRBV7-9 | . | TGTGCCAGCAGCTTAATCGCGGGGACGAACACCGGGGAGCTGTTTTTT | CASSLIAGTNTGELFF